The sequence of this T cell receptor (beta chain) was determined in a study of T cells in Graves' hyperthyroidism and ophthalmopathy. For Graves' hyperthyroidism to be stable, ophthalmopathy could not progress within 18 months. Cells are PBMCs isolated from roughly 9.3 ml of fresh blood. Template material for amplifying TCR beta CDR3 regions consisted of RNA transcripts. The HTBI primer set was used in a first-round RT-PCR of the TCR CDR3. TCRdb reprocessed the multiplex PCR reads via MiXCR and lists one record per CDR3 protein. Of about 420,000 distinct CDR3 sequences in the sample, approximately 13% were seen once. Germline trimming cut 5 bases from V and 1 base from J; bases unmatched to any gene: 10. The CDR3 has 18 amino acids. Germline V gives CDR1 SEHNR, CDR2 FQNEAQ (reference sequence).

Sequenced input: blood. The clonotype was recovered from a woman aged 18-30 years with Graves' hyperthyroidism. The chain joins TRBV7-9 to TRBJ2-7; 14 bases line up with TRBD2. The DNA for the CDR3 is TGTGCCAGCAGCAAACCGGGACTAGCGGGAGCTAATTCCTACGAGCAGTACTTC. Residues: CASSKPGLAGANSYEQYF.